The source of this TCR beta chain is a study of T cell responses to AZD1222 COVID-19 vaccine. Findings and limits, study-wide: Repertoires were obtained solely post-peak T cell response. Vaccine-related CD4 TCRs covered spike, predominating at 160-218 and 743-854. Females outnumbered males among donors, who were mostly white British; clonal diversity was possibly underestimated.

Germline V lookup: CDR1 MDHEN, CDR2 SYDVKM. The length of the CDR3 is 13 residues. Trimming stripped 7 bases from V and 7 bases from J, with 16 bases between. This clone was detected only once. What it binds is not known. Repertoires were generated with immunoSEQ multiplex PCR, while TCRdb's copy carries only in-frame clones and drops some. The table includes 65,000 or so clones, 80% to 85% detected once. The source was peripheral blood, collected on day 0 of AZD1222 vaccination. V usage is TRBV28 and J usage is TRBJ1-2; D is possibly TRBD1 (5 bases). The receptor was derived from an adult in good health. CDR3 amino acids: CASIGARTFGYTF. In nucleotides, the CDR3 is TGTGCCAGCATAGGGGCCCGAACGTTTGGCTACACCTTC.